Shown below are 16 T cell receptor beta chains from a single sample sequenced in a study of blood T cell repertoires in COVID-19. Libraries were prepared by immunoSEQ multiplex PCR; TCRdb keeps only in-frame clonotypes and omits some of them. The data hold 130,000 or so clones, with 84% observed a single time. The sequencing input was peripheral blood. Source of these receptors: a woman aged 55 to 70 with acute or convalescent COVID-19.

This clone has just a few counts. J is TRBJ2-3 and V is TRBV4-1; TRBD1 agrees at 8 bases. Trimming at V came to 4 bases and at J to 7 bases, leaving 10 bases not matched to a gene. Germline V gene data show CDR1 as MGHRA and CDR2 as YSYEKL. The CDR3 runs 15 residues. The CDR3 DNA follows: TGCGCCAGCAGCCGGAATAGACAGGGGTTGAATACGCAGTATTTT. Amino acids: CASSRNRQGLNTQYF.

This clone was detected only a few times. V is TRBV3-1 (or the pseudogene TRBV3-2) and J is TRBJ1-1; D not resolved. In germline, CDR1 is LGHDT, CDR2 YNNKEL (reference sequence). V was clipped by 0 bases and J by 0 bases, with 5 bases between them. The CDR3 is made up of 14 amino acids. The CDR3 sequence is CASSQDYMNTEAFF. Here the CDR3 DNA reads TGTGCCAGCAGCCAAGATTACATGAACACTGAAGCTTTCTTT.

This clone appeared many times. The chain joins TRBV11-3 to TRBJ2-7; 8 nucleotides line up with TRBD1. J lost 6 bases, V lost 3 bases, and 4 bases had no gene match. The CDR3 covers 13 residues. The germline V gene has CDR1 SGHNT and CDR2 YENEEA. In nucleotides, the CDR3 is TGTGCCAGCAGCTTTGGGGACAGGTCCGAGCAGTACTTC. Residues: CASSFGDRSEQYF.

The rearrangement uses TRBV2 and TRBJ1-1, with a weak D call TRBD1 (5 bases). V lost 6 bases, J lost 0 bases, and 8 bases lay in between. Looked up from germline, CDR1 is SNHLY and CDR2 is FYNNEI. This CDR3 is 13 amino acids long. The CDR3 here is CASRDNLNTEAFF. The CDR3 nucleotides read TGTGCCAGCAGGGACAATTTGAACACTGAAGCTTTCTTT.

The gene calls are TRBV3-1 (or the pseudogene TRBV3-2) and TRBJ1-3, with 7 bases aligning to TRBD1. The V segment lost 0 bases and the J segment 0 bases; nucleotides outside the gene matches: 8. Germline V gives CDR1 LGHDT, CDR2 YNNKEL (reference sequence). The CDR3 is 18 residues long. The CDR3: CASSQDGGGQFSGNTIYF. CDR3 nucleotides: TGTGCCAGCAGCCAAGATGGTGGGGGACAGTTCTCTGGAAACACCATATATTTT.

V gene TRBV30 combines with J gene TRBJ1-1, with no clear D. Trimming took off 0 bases at V and 6 bases at J, with 17 bases between the two ends. CDR1 GTSNPN and CDR2 SVGIG come from the germline V gene (reference sequence). This CDR3 has 15 amino acids. Here the CDR3 reads CAWSVPHSISPEAFF. In DNA form, the CDR3 reads TGTGCCTGGAGTGTACCCCACAGTATATCCCCTGAAGCTTTCTTT.

The CDR3 coding sequence is TGTGCCAGCCAGGCGGACAGTCTGTCCGAGCAGTACTTC. It translates to CASQADSLSEQYF. The V gene is TRBV2, the J gene TRBJ2-7; D might be TRBD1 (6 bases). Germline CDR1 and CDR2: SNHLY and FYNNEI. The length of the CDR3 is 13 residues. With 8 bases removed from V and 6 bases from J, the gap between germline ends came to 17 bases. Filled out from reference TRBV2 and TRBJ2-7, the complete variable domain reads EPEVTQTPSHQVTQMGQEVILRCVPISNHLYFYWYRQILGQKVEFLVSFYNNEISEKSEIFDDQFSVERPDGSNFTLKIRSTKLEDSAMYFCASQADSLSEQYFGPGTRLTVT.

V gene TRBV19 combines with J gene TRBJ2-2; D possibly corresponds to TRBD2 (7 bases). The V end lost 10 bases, the J end lost 5 bases, and 20 bases lay between the germline ends. CDR3 length equals 15 residues. Germline assignment: CDR1 LNHDA and CDR2 SQIVND (reference sequence). The CDR3 here is CATVTGFGGTGELFF. The CDR3 DNA sequence: TGTGCCACCGTAACAGGGTTCGGGGGGACCGGGGAGCTGTTTTTT.

This clone was observed a handful of times. The chain uses TRBV9 and TRBJ1-2, with D maybe TRBD1 (6 bases). This CDR3 region has 13 residues. The V and J ends lost 3 bases and 2 bases respectively, with 8 bases between them. The germline V gene has CDR1 SGDLS and CDR2 YYNGEE. The CDR3 DNA reads as TGTGCCAGCAGCGAAACAGGGAACTATGGCTACACCTTC. The encoded protein is CASSETGNYGYTF.

This chain connects TRBV9 to TRBJ1-3, with a weak D call TRBD1 (5 bases). CDR3 length: 17 amino acids. Germline V gives CDR1 SGDLS, CDR2 YYNGEE. Trimming removed 4 bases at V and 0 bases at J, with 17 bases between. The DNA of the CDR3 is TGTGCCAGCAGCCCAATACCCCAGGGCTTCTCTGGAAACACCATATATTTT. Translated, it gives CASSPIPQGFSGNTIYF. The full variable domain, with the rest looked up from reference TRBV9 and TRBJ1-3, is DSGVTQTPKHLITATGQRVTLRCSPRSGDLSVYWYQQSLDQGLQFLIQYYNGEERAKGNILERFSAQQFPDLHSELNLSSLELGDSALYFCASSPIPQGFSGNTIYFGEGSWLTVV.

This chain connects TRBV5-1 to TRBJ2-5; D may be TRBD1 (6 bases). V lost 0 bases, J lost 1 base, and 13 bases lay in between. The germline V gene encodes CDR1 SGHRS and CDR2 YFSETQ. CDR3 length equals 16 residues. The chain's CDR3 is CASSLARQDRQETQYF. The CDR3 coding sequence is TGCGCCAGCAGCTTGGCCCGACAGGACCGCCAAGAGACCCAGTACTTC.

The chain is built from TRBV24-1 and TRBJ1-2; 7 bases align to TRBD1. The CDR3 extends over 14 amino acids. The germline CDR1 and CDR2 sequences are KGHDR and SFDVKD. J was trimmed by 2 bases and V by 4 bases; bases with no gene match: 3. CDR3 protein: CATSDPDRNYGYTF. Here the CDR3 DNA reads TGTGCCACCAGTGACCCGGACAGGAACTATGGCTACACCTTC.

This clone was counted only a few times. A read error may produce the germline difference seen at one junction end. The chain couples TRBV6-5 to TRBJ1-4; 10 bases line up with TRBD1. Germline assignment: CDR1 MNHEY and CDR2 SVGAGI. The CDR3 is made up of 15 amino acids. This CDR3 reads CASRPRQGANEKLFF. The CDR3 DNA reads TGTGCCAGCAGGCCCCGACAGGGGGCAAATGAGAAACTGTTTTTT.

The V call is TRBV9, the J call TRBJ1-1, with D uncertain. V shed 3 bases and J shed 1 base, with 10 bases lying between them. This CDR3 has 14 amino acids. CDR1 and CDR2 (germline): SGDLS, YYNGEE. CDR3 nucleotides: TGTGCCAGCAGCGGGACTAGCGGGAACACTGAAGCTTTCTTT. Translating it yields CASSGTSGNTEAFF.

The rearrangement links TRBV28 to TRBJ2-7, with 7 bases lining up with TRBD2. This CDR3 contains 14 residues. Trimming at V came to 4 bases and at J to 3 bases, leaving 6 bases not matched to a gene. CDR1 and CDR2 (germline): MDHEN, SYDVKM. The CDR3 DNA reads as TGTGCCAGCAGTTCGGGAGGACACCACTACGAGCAGTACTTC. Translated: CASSSGGHHYEQYF.

The chain joins TRBV6-1 to TRBJ1-5, with 8 bases aligning to TRBD1. Germline V CDR1 and CDR2: MNHNS, SASEGT. The CDR3 spans 19 residues. Germline trimming cut 2 bases from V and 0 bases from J; bases unmatched to any gene: 12. CDR3 region: CASSESGRGLTNSNQPQHF. CDR3 coding DNA: TGTGCCAGCAGTGAAAGTGGCAGGGGGCTCACTAATAGCAATCAGCCCCAGCATTTT.